The rows below give T cell receptor beta chains drawn from one sample of a study of Ad26.COV2.S vaccination and SARS-CoV-2 variants. TCRdb's table, derived via immunoSEQ multiplex PCR, lists solely in-frame clones and lacks some. The table has tens of thousands of clones, approximately 82% seen once; the top ten hold about 15%. The sample in question was peripheral blood, obtained after recovery from COVID-19. The receptors were sampled from a human donor who had recovered from COVID-19. Both conserved end residues are part of each CDR3. D genes are given only for firm matches. Only some rows state a clone size, as once, few, many or a class for expanded clones.

v_gene: TRBV9; abundance: once; d_gene: NA; j_gene: TRBJ1-1; len: 15; CDR3aa: CASSVDSAGGAEAFF; CDR3nt: TGTGCCAGCAGCGTAGATAGCGCTGGGGGGGCTGAAGCTTTCTTT
v_gene: TRBV28; abundance: NA; d_gene: NA; j_gene: TRBJ2-7; len: 13; CDR3aa: CASSSSPPYEQYF; CDR3nt: TGTGCCAGCAGTTCCTCCCCCCCCTACGAGCAGTACTTC
v_gene: TRBV11-2; abundance: NA; d_gene: NA; j_gene: TRBJ1-1; len: 14; CDR3aa: CASSSRVGNTEAFF; CDR3nt: TGTGCCAGCAGCTCCCGGGTAGGGAACACTGAAGCTTTCTTT
v_gene: TRBV7-8; abundance: NA; d_gene: TRBD2; j_gene: TRBJ2-7; len: 15; CDR3aa: CASSPRTSGTYEQYF; CDR3nt: TGTGCCAGCAGCCCCCGGACTAGCGGGACCTACGAGCAGTACTTC
v_gene: TRBV2; abundance: once; d_gene: NA; j_gene: TRBJ2-1; len: 11; CDR3aa: CASSARDEQFF; CDR3nt: TGTGCCAGCAGTGCTAGGGATGAGCAGTTCTTC
v_gene: TRBV4-3; abundance: NA; d_gene: NA; j_gene: TRBJ1-1; len: 14; CDR3aa: CASSQDLRIPEAFF; CDR3nt: TGCGCCAGCAGCCAAGACCTTAGGATCCCTGAAGCTTTCTTT
v_gene: TRBV3-1/TRBV3-2; abundance: few; d_gene: TRBD1; j_gene: TRBJ2-1; len: 14; CDR3aa: CASSLWDRVNEQFF; CDR3nt: TGTGCCAGCAGCCTGTGGGACAGAGTCAATGAGCAGTTCTTC
v_gene: TRBV6-5; abundance: few; d_gene: NA; j_gene: TRBJ1-4; len: 15; CDR3aa: CASSRGTALKNKLFF; CDR3nt: TGTGCCAGCAGCCGAGGGACGGCTTTAAAAAATAAACTGTTTTTT
v_gene: TRBV11-1; abundance: NA; d_gene: TRBD1; j_gene: TRBJ2-7; len: 15; CDR3aa: CASSPRDRGPYEQYF; CDR3nt: TGTGCCAGCAGCCCAAGGGACAGAGGACCCTACGAGCAGTACTTC
v_gene: TRBV19; abundance: NA; d_gene: NA; j_gene: TRBJ1-2; len: 14; CDR3aa: CASRPGAFGYGYTF; CDR3nt: TGTGCCAGTAGACCCGGGGCGTTTGGCTATGGCTACACCTTC
v_gene: TRBV9; abundance: NA; d_gene: NA; j_gene: TRBJ2-7; len: 14; CDR3aa: CASSVSSQAWEQYF; CDR3nt: TGTGCCAGCAGCGTATCTTCTCAAGCATGGGAGCAGTACTTC
v_gene: TRBV6-5; abundance: NA; d_gene: TRBD1; j_gene: TRBJ1-1; len: 15; CDR3aa: CASSYPTGMNTEAFF; CDR3nt: TGTGCCAGCAGTTACCCGACAGGGATGAACACTGAAGCTTTCTTT
v_gene: TRBV7-8; abundance: NA; d_gene: NA; j_gene: TRBJ1-1; len: 11; CDR3aa: CASSFGSEAFF; CDR3nt: TGTGCCAGCAGCTTCGGGAGTGAAGCTTTCTTT
v_gene: TRBV7-9; abundance: NA; d_gene: NA; j_gene: TRBJ1-6; len: 14; CDR3aa: CASSPDLHNSPLHF; CDR3nt: TGTGCCAGCAGCCCCGATTTACATAATTCACCCCTCCACTTT
v_gene: TRBV27; abundance: NA; d_gene: TRBD1; j_gene: TRBJ1-2; len: 16; CDR3aa: CASSPQRTGNDYGYTF; CDR3nt: TGTGCCAGCAGTCCACAGAGGACAGGGAATGACTATGGCTACACCTTC
v_gene: TRBV28; abundance: NA; d_gene: NA; j_gene: TRBJ1-1; len: 12; CDR3aa: CASSPGVSGAFF; CDR3nt: TGTGCCAGCAGTCCCGGAGTGTCCGGCGCTTTCTTT
v_gene: TRBV7-9; abundance: NA; d_gene: NA; j_gene: TRBJ2-7; len: 14; CDR3aa: CASSLSQSLNEQYF; CDR3nt: TGTGCCAGCAGCTTAAGTCAGAGTTTGAACGAGCAGTACTTC
v_gene: TRBV7-8; abundance: NA; d_gene: NA; j_gene: TRBJ2-3; len: 14; CDR3aa: CASSSRGVTDTQYF; CDR3nt: TGTGCCAGCAGCTCGAGGGGGGTCACAGATACGCAGTATTTT
v_gene: TRBV19; abundance: once; d_gene: NA; j_gene: TRBJ2-3; len: 13; CDR3aa: CASSKKGTDTQYF; CDR3nt: TGTGCCAGTAGTAAAAAGGGAACAGATACGCAGTATTTT
v_gene: TRBV28; abundance: NA; d_gene: NA; j_gene: TRBJ1-1; len: 15; CDR3aa: CASSPHRMVDTEAFF; CDR3nt: TGTGCCAGCAGTCCGCACAGGATGGTGGACACTGAAGCTTTCTTT
v_gene: TRBV4-3; abundance: NA; d_gene: NA; j_gene: TRBJ1-1; len: 17; CDR3aa: CASSQDMSASGATEAFF; CDR3nt: TGCGCCAGCAGCCAAGATATGTCAGCTTCCGGGGCCACTGAAGCTTTCTTT
v_gene: TRBV5-6; abundance: NA; d_gene: TRBD2; j_gene: TRBJ2-7; len: 12; CDR3aa: CASSLSGAPPYF; CDR3nt: TGTGCCAGCAGCTTGAGCGGGGCGCCTCCGTACTTC
v_gene: TRBV6-6; abundance: NA; d_gene: NA; j_gene: TRBJ1-4; len: 11; CDR3aa: CASSYREKLFF; CDR3nt: TGTGCCAGCAGTTACCGTGAAAAACTGTTTTTT
v_gene: TRBV19; abundance: NA; d_gene: TRBD1; j_gene: TRBJ2-7; len: 16; CDR3aa: CASSIPGAGGSYEQYF; CDR3nt: TGTGCCAGTAGTATACCGGGCGCAGGGGGTTCCTACGAGCAGTACTTC
v_gene: TRBV7-8; abundance: NA; d_gene: TRBD2; j_gene: TRBJ2-3; len: 15; CDR3aa: CASSYTSGGTDTQYF; CDR3nt: TGTGCCAGCAGCTATACTAGCGGAGGCACAGATACGCAGTATTTT
v_gene: TRBV14; abundance: NA; d_gene: NA; j_gene: TRBJ2-7; len: 15; CDR3aa: CASSQAGWGTYEQYF; CDR3nt: TGTGCCAGCAGCCAAGCTGGGTGGGGAACCTACGAGCAGTACTTC